These 18 T cell receptor beta chains were all obtained from the same sample, sequenced in a study of immune heterogeneity within non-small cell lung tumors. Template input was genomic DNA from bulk tumor (approximately 640 ng per sample). Biopsies that were spaced far apart were taken, several per primary tumor, during surgery. The study enrolled patients with untreated, newly diagnosed non-small cell lung cancer who underwent curative surgery. Multiplex PCR amplified the TCR beta CDR3 region. Its first round ran for around 10 cycles with 32 V and 13 J primers. TCRdb recomputed calls from the multiplex PCR reads with MiXCR, one row per CDR3 protein. Of several thousand distinct CDR3 sequences listed, 17% are singletons. Sequencing used lung tumor tissue. These receptors all stem from a man aged 45-60 years with non-small cell lung cancer.

Sample share makes this clonotype medium-sized (0.01 to 0.1%). The chain joins TRBV28 to TRBJ2-7; TRBD1 aligns across 8 bases. The CDR3 has 16 residues. CDR1 is MDHEN and CDR2 is SYDVKM in the germline V gene. J lost 2 bases, V lost 2 bases, and 8 bases had no gene match. The CDR3 sequence is CASSLAGGERPYEQYF. CDR3 sequence (DNA): TGTGCCAGCAGTTTAGCAGGGGGCGAACGCCCCTACGAGCAGTACTTC.

This clonotype was observed many times. This chain joins TRBV3-1 and TRBJ2-5, with D possibly being TRBD2 (5 bases). Germline V gene data show CDR1 as LGHDT and CDR2 as YNNKEL (reference sequence). Between the trimmed V and J ends, which lost 4 bases and 5 bases, there was a span of 14 bases. CDR3 length equals 14 residues. As DNA, the CDR3 is TGTGCCAGCAGCCCCCCTGAGGGAATGGAGACCCAGTACTTC. This gives the protein CASSPPEGMETQYF.

Regarding this clonotype: The CDR3 end shows no conserved phenylalanine or tryptophan, and so a read error is likely. The chain combines TRBV6-1 with TRBJ2-7, with no clear D. CDR1 and CDR2 from the germline V gene are MNHNS and SASEGT. CDR3 length: 15 amino acids. Trimming took off 2 bases at V and 3 bases at J, with 14 bases between the two ends. CDR3 sequence: CASSEYTSLNYEQYL. The DNA of the CDR3 is TGTGCCAGCAGTGAATATACATCACTTAACTACGAGCAGTACCTC.

This clonotype was observed a few times. This rearrangement joins TRBV28 to TRBJ2-5; 9 bases agree with TRBD2. Germline-derived CDR1 and CDR2 are MDHEN and SYDVKM. The CDR3 covers 15 residues. The V and J ends lost 6 bases and 1 base, in that order; junction bases with no gene match: 6. The DNA of the CDR3 is TGTGCCAGCAGCGGCCTAGCGGGGTCCCAAGAGACCCAGTACTTC. Residues: CASSGLAGSQETQYF.

This clonotype is hyperexpanded in the sample. The chain joins TRBV19 to TRBJ2-7, with 11 nucleotides matching TRBD1. This CDR3 has 14 amino acids. Per the germline V gene, CDR1 is LNHDA and CDR2 is SQIVND (reference sequence). After removal of 5 bases from V and 4 bases from J, the junction contained 4 bases not matched to a gene. The DNA for the CDR3 is TGTGCCAGTAGTCCAGGACAGGGGGCGTACGAGCAGTACTTC. This translates into CASSPGQGAYEQYF.

The chain combines TRBV3-1 with TRBJ2-7; no firm D call. CDR1 is LGHDT and CDR2 is YNNKEL in the germline V gene (reference sequence). V dropped 5 bases and J dropped 3 bases, with 11 bases sitting between them. The CDR3 length is 13 residues. The CDR3, as DNA: TGTGCCAGCAGCGCCCAGCAGGTCTACGAGCAGTACTTC. It yields the protein CASSAQQVYEQYF.

The V and J genes are TRBV5-6 and TRBJ1-3; D is possibly TRBD1 (5 bases). From germline, CDR1 is SGHDT and CDR2 YYEEEE. This CDR3 is 13 amino acids long. V lost 4 bases and J 5 bases, leaving 10 bases between the germline ends. The CDR3 region has the DNA TGTGCCAGCAGCGGGGGACCGCGAAACACCATATATTTT. Translated: CASSGGPRNTIYF. The full variable domain, with the rest looked up from reference TRBV5-6 and TRBJ1-3, is DAGVTQSPTHLIKTRGQQVTLRCSPKSGHDTVSWYQQALGQGPQFIFQYYEEEERQRGNFPDRFSGHQFPNYSSELNVNALLLGDSALYLCASSGGPRNTIYFGEGSWLTVV.

This clonotype is judged medium-sized. This CDR3 is CASSLDSYTQYF. CDR3 sequence (DNA): TGTGCCAGCAGCCTAGACTCATATACGCAGTATTTT. The J gene is TRBJ2-3, the V gene TRBV9; D gene uncertain. The CDR3 runs 12 residues. Per germline, CDR1 SGDLS and CDR2 YYNGEE. The ends were cut back, 4 bases at V and 7 bases at J, with 10 bases in the middle. Combining the CDR3 with reference TRBV9 and TRBJ2-3 gives the whole variable domain DSGVTQTPKHLITATGQRVTLRCSPRSGDLSVYWYQQSLDQGLQFLIQYYNGEERAKGNILERFSAQQFPDLHSELNLSSLELGDSALYFCASSLDSYTQYFGPGTRLTVL.

The chain couples TRBV6-1 to TRBJ2-7; D perhaps matches TRBD2 (5 bases). Germline V gives CDR1 MNHNS, CDR2 SASEGT. V shed 3 bases and J shed 10 bases, with 7 bases lying between them. This CDR3 has 10 amino acids. Here the CDR3 DNA reads TGTGCCAGCAGTGACGGGATACAGTACTTC. Translated, it gives CASSDGIQYF.

Of note for this clonotype: Because it lacks the conserved phenylalanine or tryptophan at the end, this CDR3 is likely a read error. The limits of the CDR3 on the DNA are not certain, so only TCRdb's listed CDR3 is given. The chain joins TRBV2 to TRBJ2-3; the D segment call TRBD2 is taken from the table without a DNA check. Germline V gene lookup returns CDR1 SNHLY and CDR2 FYNNEI. Termini included, the CDR3 measures 14 amino acids. CDR3: CASSDISYEQYFGP.

In its sample, this clonotype is medium-sized. The J gene is TRBJ2-7, the V gene TRBV9; 9 positions agree with TRBD2. Germline V gene lookup returns CDR1 SGDLS and CDR2 YYNGEE. V gave up 4 bases and J gave up 3 bases; unmatched junction bases: 8. This CDR3 is 15 amino acids long. CDR3 DNA sequence: TGTGCCAGCAGCCCACGGACTAGCGCCTACTACGAGCAGTACTTC. It yields the protein CASSPRTSAYYEQYF. Full variable domain (rest looked up from reference TRBV9 and TRBJ2-7): DSGVTQTPKHLITATGQRVTLRCSPRSGDLSVYWYQQSLDQGLQFLIQYYNGEERAKGNILERFSAQQFPDLHSELNLSSLELGDSALYFCASSPRTSAYYEQYFGPGTRLTVT.

This clonotype was observed at least ten times. V and J are TRBV7-8 and TRBJ2-1; maybe TRBD1 (5 bases). Germline assignment: CDR1 SGHVS and CDR2 FQNEAQ. This CDR3 is 13 amino acids long. V dropped 1 base and J dropped 5 bases, with 6 bases sitting between them. CDR3: CASSLEGHNEQFF. In nucleotides, the CDR3 is TGTGCCAGCAGCTTAGAGGGGCACAATGAGCAGTTCTTC. The full variable domain, rest sourced from reference TRBV7-8 and TRBJ2-1, is GAGVSQSPRYKVAKRGQDVALRCDPISGHVSLFWYQQALGQGPEFLTYFQNEAQLDKSGLPSDRFFAERPEGSVSTLKIQRTQQEDSAVYLCASSLEGHNEQFFGPGTRLTVL.

In this sample, this clonotype is medium-sized. The chain recombines TRBV28 with TRBJ2-7; D remains ambiguous. V lost 8 bases, J lost 3 bases, and 14 bases lay in between. The CDR3 covers 13 residues. CDR1 and CDR2 (germline): MDHEN, SYDVKM. The CDR3 DNA reads as TGTGCCAGCCGCAAGGGTCGAAACTACGAGCAGTACTTC. Its protein is CASRKGRNYEQYF.

The chain links TRBV5-4 to TRBJ2-7; D gene unclear. The germline V gene encodes CDR1 SGHNT and CDR2 YYREEE (reference sequence). CDR3 length equals 11 residues. V dropped 3 bases and J dropped 2 bases, with 3 bases sitting between them. The DNA of the CDR3 is TGTGCCAGCAGCTCCACCTACGAGCAGTACTTC. The encoded protein is CASSSTYEQYF.

This clonotype came up many times. The V and J genes are TRBV5-1 and TRBJ2-1; D unclear. Trimming took 0 bases from V and 6 from J, leaving 10 bases between them. Germline V CDR1 and CDR2: SGHRS, YFSETQ. There are 14 residues in the CDR3. As DNA, the CDR3 is TGCGCCAGCAGCTTGGATGGCTCATTCAATGAGCAGTTCTTC. This gives the protein CASSLDGSFNEQFF. The variable domain in full, with the rest retrieved from reference TRBV5-1 and TRBJ2-1, is KAGVTQTPRYLIKTRGQQVTLSCSPISGHRSVSWYQQTPGQGLQFLFEYFSETQRNKGNFPGRFSGRQFSNSRSEMNVSTLELGDSALYLCASSLDGSFNEQFFGPGTRLTVL.

By share, this clonotype ranks as medium-sized (0.01 to 0.1%). V usage is TRBV20-1 and J usage is TRBJ1-2; the D is unclear. The CDR3 is 14 amino acids. Germline CDR1 DFQATT, CDR2 SNEGSKA (reference sequence). Trimming removed 3 bases from V and 8 bases from J, with 19 bases in between. The CDR3 protein is CSASFSQVAGGYTF. The CDR3 DNA reads TGCAGTGCTAGCTTTTCGCAGGTGGCTGGCGGCTACACCTTC.

By proportion, this clonotype is medium-sized (0.01 to 0.1%). V and J are TRBV19 and TRBJ2-7; TRBD2 matches at 11 bases. The J segment lost 3 bases and the V segment lost 0 bases, leaving 7 bases of the junction unmatched. This CDR3 comprises 17 residues. Looked up from germline, CDR1 is LNHDA and CDR2 is SQIVND (reference sequence). The CDR3 protein is CASSIDLAGGPFYEQYF. CDR3 nucleotide sequence: TGTGCCAGTAGTATAGATCTAGCGGGAGGACCTTTCTACGAGCAGTACTTC.

This clonotype is termed medium-sized. The chain joins TRBV10-1 to TRBJ1-1; a possible D gene is TRBD1 (5 bases). The CDR3 extends over 14 amino acids. Between the trimmed V and J ends, which lost 6 bases and 3 bases, there was a span of 14 bases. Per germline, CDR1 WNHNN and CDR2 SYGVQD (reference sequence). CDR3 in DNA: TGCGCCAGCAGCGCCGCGGGGCAGTACACTGAAGCTTTCTTT. The encoded protein is CASSAAGQYTEAFF.